Listed below are T cell receptor beta chains from one sample, sequenced in a study of blood T cell repertoires in COVID-19. The table came from immunoSEQ multiplex PCR; TCRdb's copy has only in-frame clones and leaves some out. The sample comprises about 140,000 clones, approximately 90% of which are singletons, and approximately 11% rests with the top ten. Sequencing was done on a sample of peripheral blood. These receptors were taken from a woman older than 75 with acute or convalescent COVID-19. Each CDR3 is given with its conserved first and last residue. The D gene is left open where the match is weak. Size is stated for part of the rows, as once, few or many counts, or as a class when the clone is expanded.

d_call clone_size j_call v_call cdr3_nt cdr3_aa
TRBD1 . TRBJ1-5 TRBV4-2 TGTGCCAGCAGCCAAGACGGGACAGGGGGCCCACAGCCCCAGCATTTT CASSQDGTGGPQPQHF
TRBD2 . TRBJ2-3 TRBV5-4 TGTGCCAGCAGCTTGGAGGCGGGGGGTGCAGATACGCAGTATTTT CASSLEAGGADTQYF
. . TRBJ2-5 TRBV30 TGTGCCTGGAGTCCACAAATTCAAGAGACCCAGTACTTC CAWSPQIQETQYF
. few TRBJ2-1 TRBV9 TGTGCCAGCAGCGGGGGCCGGGGGAACAATGAGCAGTTCTTC CASSGGRGNNEQFF
. . TRBJ1-1 TRBV6-5 TGTGCCAGCACCAACGGGGGGGCTCTGAACACTGAAGCTTTCTTT CASTNGGALNTEAFF
. . TRBJ1-1 TRBV7-3 TGTGCCAGCAGCTTAAGGAGGGGTGCTGAAGCTTTCTTT CASSLRRGAEAFF
TRBD2 . TRBJ2-7 TRBV5-4 TGTGCCAGCAGCTTGGCAGCGGGGGAGTACGAGCAGTACTTC CASSLAAGEYEQYF
. . TRBJ2-2 TRBV19 TGTGCCAGTAGATGGCAGGGGTACACCGGGGAGCTGTTTTTT CASRWQGYTGELFF
. . TRBJ1-2 TRBV30 TGTGCCTGGAGCACAGGGAATGGCTACACCTTC CAWSTGNGYTF
TRBD1 few TRBJ1-1 TRBV2 TGTGCCAGCAGGTTTCGACAGGGGGCAGGGAGTTACTTCACTGAAGCTTTCTTT CASRFRQGAGSYFTEAFF
TRBD1 . TRBJ1-4 TRBV5-1 TGCGCCAGCAGCTTGGTCCAACAGGGGACGGCCTCAACTAATGAAAAACTGTTTTTT CASSLVQQGTASTNEKLFF
TRBD2 . TRBJ2-1 TRBV18 TGTGCCAGCTCACCGTGGTCGAGCGGGGGGAGCGGTGAGCAGTTCTTC CASSPWSSGGSGEQFF
TRBD2 few TRBJ2-1 TRBV11-2 TGTGCCAGCAGCGCCATGGGGGCACGGGGGGGCCTCAATGAGCAGTTCTTC CASSAMGARGGLNEQFF
. . TRBJ1-1 TRBV2 TGTGCCAGCAACGAGCAGGGTAACACTGAAGCTTTCTTT CASNEQGNTEAFF
. . TRBJ1-4 TRBV7-3 TGTGCCAGCAGCGAAATGGAGGGTGAAAAACTGTTTTTT CASSEMEGEKLFF
TRBD1 . TRBJ1-5 TRBV5-8 TGTGCCAGCAGCTTGTATGGGACAGTATTTAGCAATCAGCCCCAGCATTTT CASSLYGTVFSNQPQHF
TRBD1 once TRBJ1-6 TRBV7-3 TGTGCCAGCAGCGCCTCGGGGACAGCTAATTCACCCCTCCACTTT CASSASGTANSPLHF
. . TRBJ1-5 TRBV6-5 TGTGCCGGAGGGGAACGGTGGCGCAATCAGCCCCAGCATTTT CAGGERWRNQPQHF
TRBD1 . TRBJ1-6 TRBV7-8 TGTGCCAGCAGTCCACGGACAGGGCATAATTCACCCCTCCACTTT CASSPRTGHNSPLHF
. . TRBJ2-2 TRBV24-1 TGTGCCGCCCAGGCTGGGGGCGCGGGCACCGGGGAGCTGTTTTTT CAAQAGGAGTGELFF
TRBD1 . TRBJ2-5 TRBV7-2 TGTGCCAGCAGCCCCCGGGGACAGGGAGGAGAGACCCAGTACTTC CASSPRGQGGETQYF
. . TRBJ2-7 TRBV3-1/TRBV3-2 TGTGCCAGCAGCCGTCAGGGGTCCTACGAGCAGTACTTC CASSRQGSYEQYF
TRBD1 . TRBJ1-5 TRBV6-5 TGTGCCAGCAGTTGGGACAGGGACCGGCCCCAGCATTTT CASSWDRDRPQHF
TRBD2 . TRBJ2-7 TRBV5-1 TGCGCCAGTGGAGCGGGGGGGCCCCGCGTCGAGCAGTACTTC CASGAGGPRVEQYF
TRBD1 . TRBJ1-1 TRBV30 TGTGCCTGGAGGGGCCGGGACAGGGGACCACCTGAAGCTTTCTTT CAWRGRDRGPPEAFF
. . TRBJ1-1 TRBV4-1 TGCGCCAGCAGCTCCACTGAGAACACTGAAGCTTTCTTT CASSSTENTEAFF
TRBD2 once TRBJ2-3 TRBV7-2 TGTGCCAGCAGCCTACTAGCGGCAAGCACAGATACGCAGTATTTT CASSLLAASTDTQYF
TRBD1 . TRBJ1-4 TRBV29-1 TGCAGCGTTGAGGGACAGGGCGGTGAAAAACTGTTTTTT CSVEGQGGEKLFF
. . TRBJ2-3 TRBV5-1 TGCGCCAGCAGCTTGGGTGACAGGGACTCTCCTAAGTATTTT CASSLGDRDSPKYF
TRBD2 . TRBJ2-2 TRBV7-3 TGTGCCAGCAGCTCGAGCGGGGACACCGGGGAGCTGTTTTTT CASSSSGDTGELFF
TRBD1 . TRBJ1-2 TRBV6-1 TGTGCCAGCAGTGAAGACAGGGGTTTTTATGGCTACACCTTC CASSEDRGFYGYTF
. . TRBJ1-1 TRBV29-1 TGCAGCGTCACTGAGACTGTAAGGGCTTTCTTT CSVTETVRAFF
. . TRBJ1-5 TRBV6-6 TGTGCCAGCAGTTTACAGGGCGGGAGCAATCAGCCCCAGCATTTT CASSLQGGSNQPQHF
TRBD1 once TRBJ1-1 TRBV2 TGTGCCAGCAGTGGGGACAGGGATACTGAAGCTTTCTTT CASSGDRDTEAFF
. . TRBJ1-2 TRBV11-2 TGTGCCAGCAGCTCCGGGGGGCGCGGCTACACCTTC CASSSGGRGYTF
TRBD1 . TRBJ1-2 TRBV18 TGTGCCAGCTCGGCCGGGACAGACAACTATGGCTACACCTTC CASSAGTDNYGYTF
. . TRBJ2-7 TRBV7-9 TGTGCCAGCAGCTTAGAGGGGGGCGACAGGGCATATTTC CASSLEGGDRAYF
. . TRBJ1-1 TRBV7-2 TGTGCCAGCAGCCACCAATGGGGGGACACTGAAGCTTTCTTT CASSHQWGDTEAFF
TRBD1 few TRBJ2-1 TRBV4-1 TGCGCCAGCAGACAACCGGGACAGACACACAATGAGCAGTTCTTC CASRQPGQTHNEQFF
. . TRBJ1-2 TRBV14 TGTGCCAGCAGCCAAGATGTCGGGACACGGGTAGGCTACACCTTC CASSQDVGTRVGYTF
. . TRBJ1-1 TRBV6-5 TGTGCCAGCAAGGAGGGGCAGGGCACTGAAGCTTTCTTT CASKEGQGTEAFF